Listed here is a single T cell receptor beta chain. Primers: 60 Vbeta forward and 13 Jbeta reverse. The data were produced by immunoSEQ multiplex PCR, yet TCRdb's version contains in-frame clones alone and is incomplete. The sample carries some 160,000 clones, about two thirds recorded once. These data are taken from a study of cytomegalovirus exposure and HLA in healthy donors. The sequencing sample was made of PBMCs. The receptor comes from a man aged 60 to 69 in good health and CMV-seronegative.

CDR3 loop: CASSPRLAGGSHEQYF. The CDR3 bases are TGTGCCAGCAGTCCTCGACTAGCGGGAGGGTCCCACGAGCAGTACTTC. The chain carries TRBV28 and TRBJ2-7; 14 bases match TRBD2. The CDR3 is made up of 16 amino acids. Looked up from germline, CDR1 is MDHEN and CDR2 is SYDVKM. V was clipped by 5 bases and J by 5 bases; unmatched bases: 8.